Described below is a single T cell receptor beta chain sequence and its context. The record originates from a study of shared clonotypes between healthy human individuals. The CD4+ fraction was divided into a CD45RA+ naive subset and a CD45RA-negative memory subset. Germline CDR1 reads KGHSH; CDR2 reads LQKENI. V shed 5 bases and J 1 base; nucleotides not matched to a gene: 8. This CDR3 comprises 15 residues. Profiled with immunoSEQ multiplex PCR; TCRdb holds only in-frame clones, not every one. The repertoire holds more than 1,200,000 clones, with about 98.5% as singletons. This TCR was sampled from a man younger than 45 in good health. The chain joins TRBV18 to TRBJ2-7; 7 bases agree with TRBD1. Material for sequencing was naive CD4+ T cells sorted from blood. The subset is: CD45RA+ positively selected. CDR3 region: CASSTGQAGSYEQYF. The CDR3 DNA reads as TGTGCCAGCTCAACCGGACAGGCTGGTTCCTACGAGCAGTACTTC.